The 19 T cell receptor beta chains listed next were all sequenced from one sample in a study of T cells in Graves' hyperthyroidism and ophthalmopathy. TCR beta CDR3 regions were amplified from RNA transcripts. HTBI primers were the set used in a first-round RT-PCR of the TCR CDR3. TCRdb passed the multiplex PCR reads through MiXCR, listing each CDR3 protein once. The table includes 300,000 to 450,000 distinct CDR3 sequences, roughly 15% detected once. Sample: blood. The receptor set was obtained from a woman aged 25 to 39 with Graves' ophthalmopathy.

The sample holds many counts of this clonotype. The V gene is TRBV2, the J gene TRBJ1-1, with D possibly being TRBD1 (5 bases). Germline CDR1 and CDR2: SNHLY and FYNNEI. CDR3 length: 15 amino acids. Between the trimmed V and J ends, which lost 5 bases and 3 bases, there was a span of 16 bases. The CDR3 loop is CASSSATRGYTEAFF. The DNA for the CDR3 is TGTGCCAGCAGTTCTGCGACACGGGGGTACACTGAAGCTTTCTTT.

With respect to this clonotype: This may arise from a read error, as a much more abundant clone is one base away. The chain uses TRBV7-8 and TRBJ1-1; tentatively, D is TRBD1 (5 bases). This CDR3 is 15 amino acids long. Trimming pared 1 base from V and 4 bases from J, leaving 13 bases between. The germline gives CDR1 SGHVS, CDR2 FQNEAQ. CDR3 protein: CASSLVPGWSTEAFF. CDR3 bases: TGTGCCAGCAGCTTAGTCCCAGGGTGGAGCACTGAAGCTTTCTTT. The whole variable domain, remainder taken from reference TRBV7-8 and TRBJ1-1, is GAGVSQSPRYKVAKRGQDVALRCDPISGHVSLFWYQQALGQGPEFLTYFQNEAQLDKSGLPSDRFFAERPEGSVSTLKIQRTQQEDSAVYLCASSLVPGWSTEAFFGQGTRLTVV.

This clonotype has a count of ten or more. The chain uses TRBV10-3 and TRBJ1-1; D may be TRBD1 (5 bases). Germline V gene data show CDR1 as ENHRY and CDR2 as SYGVKD. This CDR3 contains 16 residues. V shed 4 bases and J shed 0 bases, with 15 bases lying between them. The CDR3 DNA sequence: TGTGCCATCAGTGGGGGCAGGGCGACTATGAACACTGAAGCTTTCTTT. Amino acids: CAISGGRATMNTEAFF.

At least ten counts were recorded for this clonotype. J is TRBJ1-6 and V is TRBV12-3 or TRBV12-4, with D unresolved. V dropped 3 bases and J dropped 6 bases, with 9 bases sitting between them. The CDR3 has 14 residues. The CDR3: CASSLSRPNSPLHF. The CDR3 DNA follows: TGTGCCAGCAGTTTGTCCAGGCCTAATTCACCCCTCCACTTT.

This clonotype was recorded at least ten times. The genes are TRBV28 and TRBJ2-3; the match to TRBD2 covers 11 bases. The CDR3 totals 18 residues. Germline values: CDR1 MDHEN, CDR2 SYDVKM. The junction had 7 bases not matched to a gene; V was cut back by 0 bases and J by 2 bases. CDR3 protein: CASSLWALAGGNTDTQYF. CDR3 nucleotides: TGTGCCAGCAGTTTATGGGCGCTAGCGGGGGGAAACACAGATACGCAGTATTTT.

This clonotype was detected ten times or more. The genes are TRBV6-1 and TRBJ2-7, with 7 bases fitting TRBD1. V gave up 3 bases and J gave up 0 bases; unmatched junction bases: 14. Germline-derived CDR1 and CDR2 are MNHNS and SASEGT. The CDR3 has 18 residues. The CDR3 is CASSDRGQLRFSSYEQYF. The CDR3 nucleotides are TGTGCCAGCAGTGACAGGGGACAGTTAAGATTTAGCTCCTACGAGCAGTACTTC.

This clonotype has ten or more counts. The chain is built from TRBV3-1 and TRBJ2-7; no reliable D call. This CDR3 is 15 amino acids long. The V gene's germline CDR1 is LGHDT and CDR2 YNNKEL (reference sequence). V was clipped by 1 base and J by 0 bases, with 10 bases between them. The CDR3 nucleotides read TGTGCCAGCAGCCAAGGGACCGCAAGCTCCTACGAGCAGTACTTC. It specifies CASSQGTASSYEQYF.

This chain uses TRBV7-8 with TRBJ1-5, with D tentatively TRBD1 (5 bases). V was pared by 1 base and J by 6 bases, with 13 bases between. Germline-derived CDR1 and CDR2 are SGHVS and FQNEAQ. This CDR3 comprises 15 residues. The CDR3 loop is CASSLDRSKTQPQHF. The CDR3 DNA sequence: TGTGCCAGCAGCTTAGACAGGTCGAAGACTCAGCCCCAGCATTTT.

This sequence joins TRBV5-8 and TRBJ2-4; 9 bases are a match to TRBD1. With 4 bases clipped from V and 3 bases from J, the junction kept 8 bases outside the gene matches. Germline lookup yields CDR1 SGHTS and CDR2 YDEGEE. The length of the CDR3 is 16 residues. For the CDR3, the DNA is TGTGCCAGCAGCCCAAGCCGGGACAGGGACAAAAACATTCAGTACTTC. Its protein is CASSPSRDRDKNIQYF.

The table lists this clonotype with many counts. The V and J genes are TRBV27 and TRBJ1-6; 9 bases line up with TRBD1. V gave up 7 bases and J gave up 7 bases; unmatched junction bases: 8. Germline values: CDR1 MNHEY, CDR2 SMNVEV (reference sequence). This CDR3 is built from 15 residues. The CDR3 reads CASKLTGTGNSPLHF. The CDR3 nucleotides are TGTGCCAGCAAACTAACCGGGACAGGGAATTCACCCCTCCACTTT.

The V call is TRBV15, the J call TRBJ2-2; TRBD2 aligns across 11 bases. V dropped 1 base and J dropped 6; count of bases not matched to a gene: 7. Germline-derived CDR1 and CDR2 are LNHNV and YYDKDF (reference sequence). CDR3 size: 17 residues. The CDR3 nucleotides are TGTGCCACCAGCAGAGCAGGAGTAGCGGGGGGGCCCGGGGAGCTGTTTTTT. This encodes CATSRAGVAGGPGELFF. The full variable domain, in which reference TRBV15 and TRBJ2-2 provide the parts outside the CDR3, is DAMVIQNPRYQVTQFGKPVTLSCSQTLNHNVMYWYQQKSSQAPKLLFHYYDKDFNNEADTPDNFQSRRPNTSFCFLDIRSPGLGDTAMYLCATSRAGVAGGPGELFFGEGSRLTVL.

This clonotype has at least ten counts. V is TRBV11-3 and J is TRBJ1-1; D might be TRBD1 (5 bases). From germline, CDR1 is SGHNT and CDR2 YENEEA. Trimming took off 2 bases at V and 2 bases at J, with 12 bases between the two ends. This CDR3 has 15 residues. The CDR3 protein is CASSLQGPANTEAFF. CDR3 DNA sequence: TGTGCCAGCAGCTTACAGGGTCCTGCTAACACTGAAGCTTTCTTT.

This clonotype has at least ten counts. The chain recombines TRBV18 with TRBJ1-2; no clear D. Germline V gene sequence: CDR1 KGHSH, CDR2 LQKENI. CDR3 length equals 13 residues. The V and J ends lost 4 bases and 8 bases respectively, with 14 bases between them. The CDR3 loop is CASSHQESGGYTF. The CDR3 region has the DNA TGTGCCAGCTCACATCAGGAATCAGGAGGCTACACCTTC.

V and J are TRBV10-3 and TRBJ2-3; 7 nucleotides agree with TRBD1. The CDR3 loop spans 14 amino acids. Germline V gene lookup returns CDR1 ENHRY and CDR2 SYGVKD. Unmatched junction bases numbered 5, after V lost 7 bases and J lost 1 base. This CDR3 is CAITNGQGTDTQYF. CDR3 nucleotides: TGTGCCATCACCAATGGACAGGGCACAGATACGCAGTATTTT.

There are many counts of this clonotype. The V gene is TRBV20-1, the J gene TRBJ1-6; D gene uncertain. This CDR3 contains 14 residues. CDR1 is DFQATT and CDR2 is SNEGSKA in the germline V gene (reference sequence). Trimming shortened V by 1 base and J by 9 bases, and 13 bases separated the two germline ends. The CDR3 sequence is CSARVAGEGSPLHF. CDR3 nucleotide sequence: TGCAGTGCTAGAGTGGCCGGAGAGGGTTCACCCCTCCACTTT.

This clonotype was seen many times. This chain uses TRBV27 with TRBJ1-5, with D unresolved. Germline values: CDR1 MNHEY, CDR2 SMNVEV (reference sequence). This CDR3 region has 15 residues. V was shortened by 2 bases and J by 0 bases, with 8 bases between the two germline ends. The CDR3 region has the DNA TGTGCCAGCAGTTTAAATCTCAATAGCAATCAGCCCCAGCATTTT. Translating gives CASSLNLNSNQPQHF.

This clonotype was seen repeatedly, ten times or more. The V and J genes are TRBV6-1 and TRBJ2-2, with TRBD1 matching over 9 bases. Trimming took 5 bases from V and 7 from J; bases not matched to a gene: 5. The CDR3 loop spans 14 amino acids. Germline CDR1 and CDR2: MNHNS and SASEGT. The CDR3 nucleotides read TGTGCCAGCAGTCTACAGGGGGCACACGGGGAGCTGTTTTTT. It is translated as CASSLQGAHGELFF.

The V and J genes are TRBV25-1 and TRBJ2-7; D is possibly TRBD2 (5 bases). The CDR3 totals 15 residues. Trimming took 2 bases from V and 3 from J, leaving 14 bases between them. Germline CDR1 reads MGHDK; CDR2 reads SYGVNS. The CDR3 region has the DNA TGTGCCAGCAGTGAAGAGGGTAGCGCGGACTACGAGCAGTACTTC. Translating it yields CASSEEGSADYEQYF.

The V call is TRBV12-3 or TRBV12-4, the J call TRBJ2-6; tentatively, D is TRBD1 (6 bases). The CDR3 loop spans 16 amino acids. The V and J ends lost 7 bases and 0 bases respectively, with 13 bases between them. The CDR3 sequence: CASKPGTLSGANVLTF. CDR3 DNA sequence: TGTGCCAGCAAACCCGGGACACTCTCTGGGGCCAACGTCCTGACTTTC.